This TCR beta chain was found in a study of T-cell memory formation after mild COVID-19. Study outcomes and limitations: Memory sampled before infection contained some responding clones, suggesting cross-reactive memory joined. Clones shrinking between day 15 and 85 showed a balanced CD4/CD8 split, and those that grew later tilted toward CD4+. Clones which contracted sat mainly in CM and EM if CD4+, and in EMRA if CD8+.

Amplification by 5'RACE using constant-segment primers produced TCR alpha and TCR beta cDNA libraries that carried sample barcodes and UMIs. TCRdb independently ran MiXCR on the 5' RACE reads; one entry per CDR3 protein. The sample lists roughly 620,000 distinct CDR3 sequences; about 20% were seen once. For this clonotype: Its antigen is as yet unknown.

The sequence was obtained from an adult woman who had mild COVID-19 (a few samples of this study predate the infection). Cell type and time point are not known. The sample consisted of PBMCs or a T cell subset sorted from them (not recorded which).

The DNA for the CDR3 is TGCGCCAGCAGCCAACCCCGGGGACTAGCGGTGACGAACACCGGGGAGCTGTTTTTT. Its protein product is CASSQPRGLAVTNTGELFF. This sequence joins TRBV4-1 and TRBJ2-2; 11 bases match TRBD2. There are 19 residues in the CDR3. V was pared by 2 bases and J by 0 bases, with 8 bases of the junction left unmatched. Germline V lookup: CDR1 MGHRA, CDR2 YSYEKL.